This is a list of T cell receptor beta chains from one sample in a study of blood T cell repertoires in COVID-19. Repertoires were generated with immunoSEQ multiplex PCR, while TCRdb's copy carries only in-frame clones and drops some. Among about 72,000 clones listed, about nine tenths were seen once. The sequencing sample was made of peripheral blood. Every receptor here comes from a man between 25 and 39 years old with acute or convalescent COVID-19. The CDR3 runs from the conserved cysteine through the conserved F or W. D genes are given only for firm matches. Expanded clones are given a class, and other clones once, few, many or no size at all.

14,TRBJ1-1,.,.,TRBV2,TGTGCCAGCAGTGAAAGGAGAACCTACACTGAAGCTTTCTTT,CASSERRTYTEAFF
11,TRBJ2-7,.,few,TRBV3-1/TRBV3-2,TGTGCCAGCAGCCACACCTACGAGCAGTACTTC,CASSHTYEQYF
15,TRBJ2-7,TRBD2,.,TRBV19,TGTGCCAGTAGTACCTCGACTAGCGGGAGCGACGAGCAGTACTTC,CASSTSTSGSDEQYF
14,TRBJ1-5,TRBD1,.,TRBV27,TGTGCCAGCAGTTCCCCGACAGGGGGCCAGCCCCAGCATTTT,CASSSPTGGQPQHF
15,TRBJ2-7,TRBD2,.,TRBV9,TGTGCCAGCAGCGTAGGGACTAGCGTAACCTACGAGCAGTACTTC,CASSVGTSVTYEQYF
15,TRBJ2-1,TRBD2,.,TRBV7-2,TGTGCCAGCAGCTTAGGTGGGACTAGCGGGAATGAGCAGTTCTTC,CASSLGGTSGNEQFF
15,TRBJ2-7,.,.,TRBV7-9,TGTGCCAGCAGCTTCTACCAGGGGGGAGCTAACGAGCAGTACTTC,CASSFYQGGANEQYF
15,TRBJ2-3,.,.,TRBV4-2,TGTGCCAGCAGCCAAGTCCCCACCCCGGCAGATACGCAGTATTTT,CASSQVPTPADTQYF
14,TRBJ2-4,.,few,TRBV9,TGTGCCAGCAGCGTTGGAGAAGCCAAAAACATTCAGTACTTC,CASSVGEAKNIQYF
16,TRBJ2-5,.,.,TRBV28,TGTGCCAGCAGTTTACAGTGGCTAGCGCTCCAAGAGACCCAGTACTTC,CASSLQWLALQETQYF
17,TRBJ1-5,.,.,TRBV4-1,TGCGCCAGCAGCCAAGAAAGACAGGCATCCAGCAATCAGCCCCAGCATTTT,CASSQERQASSNQPQHF
13,TRBJ2-5,.,.,TRBV27,TGTGCCAGCAAAAATCAGAATCAAGAGACCCAGTACTTC,CASKNQNQETQYF
16,TRBJ1-5,TRBD1,.,TRBV7-2,TGTGCCAGCAGCTTAGCTGGGACAGGGGTCGATCAGCCCCAGCATTTT,CASSLAGTGVDQPQHF
15,TRBJ2-2,.,.,TRBV7-2,TGTGCCAGCAGCGGGGGAGGAGGGGTCACCGGGGAGCTGTTTTTT,CASSGGGGVTGELFF
13,TRBJ2-1,.,.,TRBV30,TGTGCCTGGAGTTCCTCTAGCGTAGGTGAGCAGTTCTTC,CAWSSSSVGEQFF
14,TRBJ1-5,.,.,TRBV11-2,TGTGCCAGCAGCAGCCTCCATAGCAATCAGCCCCAGCATTTT,CASSSLHSNQPQHF
15,TRBJ1-6,TRBD1,.,TRBV18,TGTGCCAGCTCACTCTCACAGGGGGATAATTCACCCCTCCACTTT,CASSLSQGDNSPLHF
12,TRBJ1-5,.,once,TRBV28,TGTGCCAGCAGTCTCGGGGTAGGGCCCCAGCATTTT,CASSLGVGPQHF
16,TRBJ2-7,TRBD2,.,TRBV29-1,TGCAGCGTTGTAGCGGGAGGTAGCGGGAGTCTGGGCGAGCAGTACTTC,CSVVAGGSGSLGEQYF
11,TRBJ1-5,.,.,TRBV21-1,TGTGCCAGCCTGAAGGGGCAGCCCCAGCATTTT,CASLKGQPQHF
12,TRBJ2-7,.,.,TRBV2,TGTGCCAGCAGTCCCGGGAACTACGAGCAGTACTTC,CASSPGNYEQYF
13,TRBJ2-7,.,once,TRBV7-2,TGTGCCAGCAGCACCCGAGTCGCCTACGAGCAGTACTTC,CASSTRVAYEQYF
13,TRBJ2-7,TRBD1,once,TRBV30,TGTGCCTGGGAGAGACAGGGGTCATACGAGCAGTACTTC,CAWERQGSYEQYF
16,TRBJ2-4,TRBD2,.,TRBV15,TGTGCCACCAGCAGAGTAGTAACTAGCGGGAGAAACATTCAGTACTTC,CATSRVVTSGRNIQYF
15,TRBJ1-4,.,.,TRBV7-8,TGTGCCAGCAGCTTAGGGGCAGGGAATCTTGAAAAACTGTTTTTT,CASSLGAGNLEKLFF
12,TRBJ2-5,.,.,TRBV28,TGTGCCACCCAGGGGATTCGAGAGACCCAGTACTTC,CATQGIRETQYF